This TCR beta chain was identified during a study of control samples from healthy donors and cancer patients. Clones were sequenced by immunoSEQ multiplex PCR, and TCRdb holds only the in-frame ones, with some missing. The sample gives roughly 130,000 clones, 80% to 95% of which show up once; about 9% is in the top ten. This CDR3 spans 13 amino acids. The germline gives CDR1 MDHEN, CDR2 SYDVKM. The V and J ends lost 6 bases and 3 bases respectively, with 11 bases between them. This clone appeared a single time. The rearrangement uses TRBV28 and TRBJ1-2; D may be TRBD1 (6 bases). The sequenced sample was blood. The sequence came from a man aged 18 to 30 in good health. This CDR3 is CASSPGGYYGYTF. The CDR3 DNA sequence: TGTGCCAGCAGCCCCGGGGGCTACTATGGCTACACCTTC.